Listed below are T cell receptor beta chains from one sample, sequenced in a study of T cells expressing NK-cell markers. After re-calling the 5' RACE reads, TCRdb lists one entry per CDR3 protein, DNA absent. The sample table sets out some 460,000 distinct CDR3 sequences. Sequencing was done on a sample of blood T cells: a sorted CD56 or NKG2C T cell subset, CD4+ or CD8+ T cells, or bulk PBMC T cells (not recorded which). Receptor source: a woman aged 50 to 60 in good health. Both conserved end residues are part of each CDR3.

J: TRBJ2-1; V: TRBV7-9; CDR3: CASSHPTGQGGNEQFF
J: TRBJ1-1; V: TRBV20-1; CDR3: CSARGETGGGRPEAFF
J: TRBJ2-2; V: TRBV24-1; CDR3: CATSDFRAGTKSGELFF
J: TRBJ2-5; V: TRBV7-9; CDR3: CASSTTQGRNQETQYF
J: TRBJ1-2; V: TRBV25-1; CDR3: CASSEPRGGRLGYTF
J: TRBJ2-3; V: TRBV7-8; CDR3: CASSLAELGRHTQYF
J: TRBJ2-3; V: TRBV2; CDR3: CASSVGNRADTQYF
J: TRBJ2-5; V: TRBV7-3; CDR3: CASSPVAGEGTQYF
J: TRBJ2-2; V: TRBV5-5; CDR3: CASSPRPRAGTGELFF
J: TRBJ2-1; V: TRBV5-6; CDR3: CASSYRTSGSFREQFF
J: TRBJ2-2; V: TRBV15; CDR3: CATSRDRRGSAQSTGELFF
J: TRBJ2-2; V: TRBV15; CDR3: CATSRENLLGELFF
J: TRBJ2-2; V: TRBV5-5; CDR3: CASTTGGRELFF
J: TRBJ1-1; V: TRBV11-2; CDR3: CASSLISGAGYGVAFF
J: TRBJ2-5; V: TRBV12-3/TRBV12-4; CDR3: CASSLSGGLKETQYF
J: TRBJ2-2; V: TRBV5-1; CDR3: CASSLGTGLLKELFF
J: TRBJ2-2; V: TRBV11-2; CDR3: CASSPVAPRTDREATGELFF
J: TRBJ2-1; V: TRBV6-5; CDR3: CASSYGLPLNEQFF
J: TRBJ2-3; V: TRBV19; CDR3: CASSMGGRAKDTQYF
J: TRBJ2-1; V: TRBV19; CDR3: CASSISLAGAYNEQFF
J: TRBJ2-1; V: TRBV5-6; CDR3: CASSRREGGSYNEQFF
J: TRBJ2-3; V: TRBV20-1; CDR3: CSSGRADTQYF
J: TRBJ2-2; V: TRBV4-1; CDR3: CASSQDGARSGELFF
J: TRBJ2-2; V: TRBV10-3; CDR3: CAISLAETGELFF
J: TRBJ2-4; V: TRBV4-2; CDR3: CASSQGRLAGSENIQYF
J: TRBJ2-1; V: TRBV20-1; CDR3: CSARDLHAEQFF
J: TRBJ1-2; V: TRBV21-1; CDR3: CASSLGRGCRAYGYTF